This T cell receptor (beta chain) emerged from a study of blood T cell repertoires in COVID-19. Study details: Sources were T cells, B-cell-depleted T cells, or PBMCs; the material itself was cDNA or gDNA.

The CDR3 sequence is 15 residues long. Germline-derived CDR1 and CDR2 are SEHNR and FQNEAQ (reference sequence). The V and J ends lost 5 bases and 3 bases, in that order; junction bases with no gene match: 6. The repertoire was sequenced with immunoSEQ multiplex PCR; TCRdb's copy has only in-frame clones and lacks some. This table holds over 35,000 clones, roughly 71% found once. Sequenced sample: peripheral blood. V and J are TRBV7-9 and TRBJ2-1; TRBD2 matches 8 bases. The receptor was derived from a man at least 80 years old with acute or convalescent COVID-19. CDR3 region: CASSPGAGGYNEQFF. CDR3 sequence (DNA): TGTGCCAGCAGCCCAGGGGCGGGGGGCTACAATGAGCAGTTCTTC.